Listed here are 29 T cell receptor beta chains from one sample, sequenced in a study of post-analysis software for immune sequencing data. Findings and limits, study-wide: Patients showed TRBV5-6, TRBV5-1 and TRBV20-1 among roughly 5 TRBV segments more frequent than in controls.

The antigens for these receptors are not known. Built from TCR beta cDNA, the libraries had unique molecular identifiers in them. TCRdb re-called the PCR reads through MiXCR, storing one row per CDR3 protein. The table shows 750,000 to 950,000 distinct CDR3 sequences, with approximately 57% occurring only once. Sequencing was carried out using blood. The receptors originated from a girl aged 10-17 years with multiple sclerosis.

This rearrangement joins TRBV20-1 to TRBJ1-1; tentatively, D is TRBD1 (5 bases). The CDR3 has 13 residues. Trimming removed 6 bases at V and 5 bases at J, with 16 bases between. Germline-derived CDR1 and CDR2 are DFQATT and SNEGSKA (reference sequence). The CDR3 DNA reads TGCAGTGCGAGGGACGGAATTCGGACTGAAGCTTTCTTT. It yields the protein CSARDGIRTEAFF.

The V call is TRBV2, the J call TRBJ2-1; 8 bases match TRBD1. Germline CDR1 SNHLY, CDR2 FYNNEI. After removal of 11 bases from V and 6 bases from J, the junction contained 12 bases not matched to a gene. This CDR3 comprises 14 residues. The CDR3 region has the DNA TGTGCCGGCCGCGGACAGGGTAGAGGCAATGAGCAGTTCTTC. It yields the protein CAGRGQGRGNEQFF.

This chain joins TRBV20-1 and TRBJ2-5; 9 bases agree with TRBD2. V lost 5 bases, J lost 4 bases, and 8 bases stayed unmatched. The CDR3 is made up of 14 amino acids. Germline CDR1 is DFQATT and CDR2 is SNEGSKA (reference sequence). CDR3 in amino acids: CSAPTSGYGETQYF. Written as DNA, the CDR3 is TGCAGTGCTCCGACTAGCGGTTATGGAGAGACCCAGTACTTC.

This chain links TRBV7-9 with TRBJ2-3, with D hard to call. Germline loops: CDR1 SEHNR, CDR2 FQNEAQ (reference sequence). Trimming left V 1 base short and J 0 bases short, with 8 bases between. The CDR3 length is 15 residues. CDR3 in DNA: TGTGCCAGCAGCTTAGTGGAGTATAGCACAGATACGCAGTATTTT. This codes for CASSLVEYSTDTQYF.

V usage is TRBV12-3 or TRBV12-4 and J usage is TRBJ2-3; possible D gene TRBD2, 6 bases. This CDR3 has 17 amino acids. V was cut by 5 bases and J by 0 bases, with 18 bases left in between. The CDR3 here is CASSPQGLITSTDTQYF. The CDR3 bases are TGTGCCAGCAGTCCCCAGGGACTTATTACTAGCACAGATACGCAGTATTTT.

In its sample, this clonotype was seen a few times. The chain carries TRBV12-3 or TRBV12-4 and TRBJ2-1; D gene ambiguous. V lost 3 bases and J 3 bases, leaving 9 bases between the germline ends. The CDR3 contains 14 residues. Here the CDR3 reads CASSLGGNYNEQFF. CDR3 DNA: TGTGCCAGCAGTTTGGGCGGCAACTACAATGAGCAGTTCTTC.

This chain links TRBV7-2 with TRBJ2-5; D remains unclear. The germline V gene has CDR1 SGHTA and CDR2 FQGNSA. With 2 bases removed from V and 4 bases from J, the gap between germline ends came to 14 bases. This CDR3 is built from 15 residues. The CDR3 bases are TGTGCCAGCAGCTTATGGGGATTGTTTCTAGAGACCCAGTACTTC. It encodes CASSLWGLFLETQYF. Based on the CDR3 plus reference TRBV7-2 and TRBJ2-5, the full variable domain is GAGVSQSPSNKVTEKGKDVELRCDPISGHTALYWYRQSLGQGLEFLIYFQGNSAPDKSGLPSDRFSAERTGGSVSTLTIQRTQQEDSAVYLCASSLWGLFLETQYFGPGTRLLVL.

As to this clonotype: A read error may account for a junction end that differs from germline. The chain carries TRBV7-9 and TRBJ2-7, with D possibly TRBD1 on 5 matching bases. The CDR3 loop spans 15 amino acids. Germline V gene lookup returns CDR1 SEHNR and CDR2 FQNEAQ (reference sequence). CDR3 protein: CTSSLDGQGSYEQYF. The CDR3 bases are TGTACCAGCAGCTTAGATGGCCAGGGCTCCTACGAGCAGTACTTC.

V is TRBV2 and J is TRBJ2-1, with 8 nucleotides matching TRBD2. The ends lost 6 bases at V and 6 bases at J; junction bases unmatched: 10. The CDR3 loop spans 15 amino acids. Germline assignment: CDR1 SNHLY and CDR2 FYNNEI. CDR3 DNA: TGTGCCAGCAGCCCCAGCTCGGGAGGGCCCAATGAGCAGTTCTTC. It codes for CASSPSSGGPNEQFF. The full variable domain, in which reference TRBV2 and TRBJ2-1 provide the parts outside the CDR3, is EPEVTQTPSHQVTQMGQEVILRCVPISNHLYFYWYRQILGQKVEFLVSFYNNEISEKSEIFDDQFSVERPDGSNFTLKIRSTKLEDSAMYFCASSPSSGGPNEQFFGPGTRLTVL.

This clonotype has a handful of counts. The chain uses TRBV25-1 and TRBJ2-3; D might be TRBD1 or TRBD2, each matching 6 bases. The CDR3 runs to 16 residues. The ends were cut back, 7 bases at V and 4 bases at J, with 21 bases in the middle. CDR1 is MGHDK and CDR2 is SYGVNS in the germline V gene. The CDR3: CASKGDQRAWSDTQYF. The CDR3, as DNA: TGTGCCAGCAAGGGGGACCAGCGGGCTTGGTCAGATACGCAGTATTTT.

The rearrangement links TRBV10-3 to TRBJ1-1, with 9 bases that match TRBD1. V lost 6 bases to trimming and J lost 0 bases; unmatched junction nucleotides: 8. CDR1 and CDR2 (germline): ENHRY, SYGVKD. This CDR3 is built from 16 residues. The DNA of the CDR3 is TGTGCCATCAGGGACCACAGGGGGCGTGTGAACACTGAAGCTTTCTTT. Amino acid sequence: CAIRDHRGRVNTEAFF.

This clonotype was found a few times. CDR3 nucleotides: TGCAGTGCTAGATACACTAGCGGGGGGAATTACGAGCAGTACTTC. It translates to CSARYTSGGNYEQYF. The chain recombines TRBV20-1 with TRBJ2-7, with 12 nucleotides matching TRBD2. There are 15 residues in the CDR3. Looked up from germline, CDR1 is DFQATT and CDR2 is SNEGSKA (reference sequence). Unmatched junction bases numbered 6, after V lost 2 bases and J lost 4 bases.

This clonotype has just one count. The V call is TRBV25-1, the J call TRBJ2-7, with D tentatively TRBD1 (6 bases). V was shortened by 4 bases and J by 5 bases, with 18 bases between the two germline ends. The CDR3 consists of 15 residues. Per germline, CDR1 MGHDK and CDR2 SYGVNS. DNA for the CDR3: TGTGCCAGCAGTGGGCTGGGGCAGGGGACGAACGAGCAGTACTTC. Amino acids: CASSGLGQGTNEQYF.

J is TRBJ2-5 and V is TRBV29-1; TRBD1 matches at 7 bases. Germline trimming cut 6 bases from V and 5 bases from J; bases unmatched to any gene: 12. The CDR3 has 14 amino acids. Per the germline V gene, CDR1 is SQVTM and CDR2 is ANQGSEA. CDR3 bases: TGCAGCGTAGGACTGACAGGGATGAGGGAGACCCAGTACTTC. Its protein product is CSVGLTGMRETQYF.

The gene calls are TRBV18 and TRBJ1-2; D uncertain. The V gene's germline CDR1 is KGHSH and CDR2 LQKENI. Trimming removed 0 bases from V and 6 bases from J, with 14 bases in between. This CDR3 is built from 15 residues. The CDR3 DNA is TGTGCCAGCTCACCACCGTCCTTTTGGGGTAATGGCTACACCTTC. Translating it yields CASSPPSFWGNGYTF.

Here the CDR3 reads CASSRVIPGAYEQYF. DNA for the CDR3: TGTGCCAGCAGCCGGGTCATCCCGGGAGCCTACGAGCAGTACTTC. The chain links TRBV27 to TRBJ2-4; maybe TRBD2 (6 bases). The DNA end favors TRBJ2-7, so the J call may be wrong. CDR3 length: 15 amino acids. Germline CDR1 and CDR2: MNHEY and SMNVEV (reference sequence).

This chain connects TRBV12-3 or TRBV12-4 to TRBJ1-1; 9 positions agree with TRBD1. Losses at the gene ends were 4 bases for V and 3 bases for J; bases not matched to a gene: 6. The CDR3 is 15 amino acids. CDR3 loop: CASSYEQGADTEAFF. CDR3 DNA sequence: TGTGCCAGCAGTTACGAACAGGGGGCTGACACTGAAGCTTTCTTT.

This chain joins TRBV4-1 and TRBJ2-3; D uncertain. Germline V gives CDR1 MGHRA, CDR2 YSYEKL. Trimming pared 2 bases from V and 2 bases from J, leaving 11 bases between. The CDR3 totals 15 residues. In DNA, the CDR3 is TGCGCCAGCAGCCAAACCTCCCGCCTCACAGATACGCAGTATTTT. It is translated as CASSQTSRLTDTQYF.

The rearrangement joins TRBV19 to TRBJ2-1; weak D call: TRBD2 (6 bases). V dropped 7 bases and J dropped 2 bases, with 15 bases sitting between them. The germline CDR1 and CDR2 sequences are LNHDA and SQIVND (reference sequence). CDR3 length: 15 residues. CDR3 nucleotide sequence: TGTGCCAGTAAAATAGCTGCGGGAACCTACAATGAGCAGTTCTTC. Translation gives CASKIAAGTYNEQFF.

The rearrangement links TRBV6-5 to TRBJ2-7; no firm D call. Trimming left V 4 bases short and J 5 bases short, with 15 bases between. CDR1 is MNHEY, CDR2 SVGAGI, per germline. This CDR3 region has 14 residues. CDR3 coding DNA: TGTGCCAGCAGTTTCGGAGTTCGGGCGGACGAGCAGTACTTC. Translation gives CASSFGVRADEQYF.

The chain recombines TRBV12-3 or TRBV12-4 with TRBJ2-5; 11 nucleotides agree with TRBD1. With 5 bases clipped from V and 5 bases from J, the junction kept 4 bases outside the gene matches. The CDR3 covers 14 residues. The CDR3 DNA is TGTGCCAGCAGTGGACAGGGGGCAGTTGAGACCCAGTACTTC. Translation: CASSGQGAVETQYF.

The table lists this clonotype with a few counts. The chain recombines TRBV20-1 with TRBJ1-5; 7 bases are shared with TRBD1. The germline V gene has CDR1 DFQATT and CDR2 SNEGSKA (reference sequence). V was pared by 0 bases and J by 0 bases, with 5 bases of the junction left unmatched. This CDR3 comprises 16 residues. The CDR3 here is CSARDAGQYSNQPQHF. The CDR3 nucleotides are TGCAGTGCTAGAGATGCGGGACAGTATAGCAATCAGCCCCAGCATTTT.

The chain has TRBV10-2 and TRBJ1-1; D remains unclear. The CDR3 runs to 12 residues. Germline V gives CDR1 WSHSY, CDR2 SAAADI. Trimming cost V 2 bases and J 12 bases, with 13 bases left between them. This chain's CDR3 is CASSEVQILTFF. As DNA, the CDR3 is TGCGCCAGCAGTGAGGTTCAGATTTTGACTTTCTTT.

This clonotype was seen a handful of times. The rearrangement links TRBV10-3 to TRBJ2-7; D perhaps matches TRBD2 (6 bases). The CDR3 is made up of 12 amino acids. CDR1 is ENHRY and CDR2 is SYGVKD in the germline V gene. The V and J ends lost 9 bases and 0 bases respectively, with 9 bases between them. This chain's CDR3 is CAISTSSYEQYF. DNA of the CDR3: TGTGCCATTTCGACTAGCTCCTACGAGCAGTACTTC.

V is TRBV10-3 and J is TRBJ2-5; 8 bases align to TRBD1. CDR3 length: 14 residues. Per the germline V gene, CDR1 is ENHRY and CDR2 is SYGVKD. The junction had 1 base not matched to a gene; V was cut back by 3 bases and J by 1 base. The CDR3 DNA is TGTGCCATCAGTGAAGGACAGGGCCAAGAGACCCAGTACTTC. This gives the protein CAISEGQGQETQYF.

The J gene is TRBJ2-1, the V gene TRBV7-9; TRBD1 matches at 10 bases. CDR1 SEHNR and CDR2 FQNEAQ come from the germline V gene (reference sequence). This CDR3 has 14 amino acids. V was pared by 5 bases and J by 8 bases, with 6 bases of the junction left unmatched. CDR3 coding DNA: TGTGCCAGCAGCCCGAGGGACAGGGGAGATGAGCAGTTCTTC. Its protein is CASSPRDRGDEQFF.

This chain joins TRBV6-4 and TRBJ2-2; no reliable D call. V lost 3 bases, J lost 4 bases, and 3 bases lay in between. This CDR3 is built from 12 residues. CDR1 and CDR2 from the germline V gene are MRHNA and SNTAGT. The CDR3 DNA is TGTGCCAGCAGTGAGGGCACCGGGGAGCTGTTTTTT. Translating it yields CASSEGTGELFF.

This clonotype has just a few counts. The rearrangement links TRBV29-1 to TRBJ1-5; no clear D. Germline V CDR1 and CDR2: SQVTM, ANQGSEA. Trimming cost V 6 bases and J 4 bases, with 10 bases left between them. The CDR3 consists of 12 residues. The CDR3 reads CSVAARNQPQHF. CDR3 sequence (DNA): TGCAGCGTGGCGGCGAGGAATCAGCCCCAGCATTTT.

The chain carries TRBV5-1 and TRBJ2-7, with D possibly being TRBD1 (5 bases). The CDR3 extends over 15 amino acids. Trimming stripped 3 bases from V and 0 bases from J, with 13 bases between. Germline-derived CDR1 and CDR2 are SGHRS and YFSETQ. The CDR3 here is CASSSGQARSYEQYF. CDR3 bases: TGCGCCAGCAGCTCCGGACAAGCCCGCTCCTACGAGCAGTACTTC.